This TCR beta chain was documented in a study of glioma-infiltrating T cells after dendritic cell vaccination. In the study overall: Between the early 2000s and the early 2010s, patients got autologous tumor lysate-pulsed dendritic cell vaccines.

Germline V gene sequence: CDR1 KGHSH, CDR2 LQKENI. The CDR3 runs 17 residues. J lost 2 bases, V lost 3 bases, and 4 bases had no gene match. The PCR used 60 V beta and 13 J beta primers. Measured with immunoSEQ multiplex PCR; TCRdb has only the in-frame clones, and not every one. The sample holds approximately 100,000 clones, around three quarters seen once. Fresh-frozen tumor tissue and more than two years of survival data were available for all. V and J are TRBV18 and TRBJ2-6, with TRBD1 matching over 10 bases. This TCR came from a human donor with glioblastoma. The source was blood, collected before dendritic cell vaccination. The DNA for the CDR3 is TGTGCCAGCTCACCGGGACAGGGGACCCCTGGGGCCAACGTCCTGACTTTC. Translated, it gives CASSPGQGTPGANVLTF.